The 25 T cell receptor beta chains presented below share a single source sample, sequenced in a study of glioma-infiltrating T cells. Amplification of TCR alpha and beta CDR3 regions from RNA used iRepertoire nested multiplex PCR. One entry per CDR3 protein results from TCRdb running MiXCR on the multiplex PCR reads. Of roughly 200,000 distinct CDR3 sequences listed, around 45% were seen once; the top ten hold 5% to 5.5%. Material for sequencing was glioma tissue, nonneoplastic brain tissue, or PBMCs (not recorded which). These receptors originate from a human donor with low-grade glioma or glioblastoma, undergoing nonglioma brain surgery, or in good health (not recorded which).

This clonotype was seen a few times. The chain recombines TRBV12-3 or TRBV12-4 with TRBJ2-2; D ambiguous. The CDR3 runs 13 residues. The V end lost 0 bases, the J end lost 9 bases, and 8 bases lay between the germline ends. The CDR3: CASSLAGLRELFF. For the CDR3, the DNA is TGTGCCAGCAGTTTAGCTGGATTACGGGAGCTGTTTTTT.

Concerning this clonotype itself: One end of the junction is discordant with germline, which a read error may explain. The chain employs TRBV28 and TRBJ2-3; D is perhaps TRBD2 (5 bases). This CDR3 has 16 amino acids. Germline loops: CDR1 MDHEN, CDR2 SYDVKM. The CDR3 region is CASSLDYKLSTDTQYF. The DNA for the CDR3 is TGTGCAAGCAGCTTAGACTACAAGTTGAGCACAGATACGCAGTATTTT.

The chain joins TRBV2 to TRBJ2-4; D is unresolved. The CDR3 spans 17 residues. Deletions cut 3 bases from V and 0 bases from J, with 15 bases between. Germline V gene lookup returns CDR1 SNHLY and CDR2 FYNNEI. CDR3 nucleotides: TGTGCCAGCAGTGAGCGAGCGTTTCCACTAGCCAAAAACATTCAGTACTTC. Translation: CASSERAFPLAKNIQYF.

This clonotype was picked up many times. This chain joins TRBV20-1 and TRBJ2-3, with 9 bases matching TRBD2. This CDR3 region has 16 residues. The germline V gene has CDR1 DFQATT and CDR2 SNEGSKA (reference sequence). V was pared by 5 bases and J by 0 bases, with 9 bases of the junction left unmatched. CDR3 nucleotides: TGCAGTGCTCTCCCCCCGACTAGCGGAAGCACAGATACGCAGTATTTT. This sequence encodes CSALPPTSGSTDTQYF.

This clonotype was picked up a small number of times. The V call is TRBV19, the J call TRBJ1-5, with D tentatively TRBD1 (5 bases). V shed 5 bases and J shed 5 bases, with 10 bases lying between them. Per the germline V gene, CDR1 is LNHDA and CDR2 is SQIVND (reference sequence). This CDR3 has 13 residues. The CDR3 DNA reads TGTGCCAGTAGTGGTACGGGGGATCAGCCCCAGCATTTT. Amino acids: CASSGTGDQPQHF.

CDR3 DNA sequence: TGTGCCAGTAGTTGGGGCCTAGCGGGAGCCTACGAGCAGTACTTC. Translation: CASSWGLAGAYEQYF. This chain connects TRBV19 to TRBJ2-7; 10 nucleotides align to TRBD2. The CDR3 loop spans 15 amino acids. V lost 5 bases to trimming and J lost 2 bases; unmatched junction nucleotides: 6. Germline loops: CDR1 LNHDA, CDR2 SQIVND (reference sequence).

This sequence joins TRBV5-1 and TRBJ1-1; 7 nucleotides line up with TRBD1. The CDR3 has 16 amino acids. Per the germline V gene, CDR1 is SGHRS and CDR2 is YFSETQ. The J segment lost 3 bases and the V segment lost 0 bases, leaving 8 bases of the junction unmatched. This CDR3 is CASSLVPGGAYTEAFF. The CDR3 DNA follows: TGCGCCAGCAGCTTGGTGCCAGGGGGTGCTTACACTGAAGCTTTCTTT. The full variable domain, in which reference TRBV5-1 and TRBJ1-1 provide the parts outside the CDR3, is KAGVTQTPRYLIKTRGQQVTLSCSPISGHRSVSWYQQTPGQGLQFLFEYFSETQRNKGNFPGRFSGRQFSNSRSEMNVSTLELGDSALYLCASSLVPGGAYTEAFFGQGTRLTVV.

This clonotype showed up many times. The DNA for the CDR3 is TGTGCCAGCAGCATACAGGGTAGTACAGATACGCAGTATTTT. It translates to CASSIQGSTDTQYF. The V call is TRBV28, the J call TRBJ2-3; possible D gene TRBD1, 6 bases. Germline V gives CDR1 MDHEN, CDR2 SYDVKM. The CDR3 consists of 14 residues. V dropped 6 bases and J dropped 3 bases, with 13 bases sitting between them.

V gene TRBV7-9 combines with J gene TRBJ2-5, with D possibly TRBD1 on 6 matching bases. The ends were cut back, 5 bases at V and 2 bases at J, with 15 bases in the middle. This CDR3 spans 15 amino acids. Germline CDR1 reads SEHNR; CDR2 reads FQNEAQ (reference sequence). CDR3 in DNA: TGTGCCAGCAGCCAGGGGTACCGGACACAAGAGACCCAGTACTTC. Its translation is CASSQGYRTQETQYF.

This chain connects TRBV28 to TRBJ2-1; maybe TRBD2 (7 bases). This CDR3 comprises 13 residues. The germline CDR1 and CDR2 sequences are MDHEN and SYDVKM. Trimming took off 7 bases at V and 8 bases at J, with 15 bases between the two ends. CDR3 sequence: CASKTGGSDEQFF. The CDR3, as DNA: TGTGCCAGCAAGACGGGGGGCTCGGATGAGCAGTTCTTC.

The chain is built from TRBV20-1 and TRBJ2-1, with 8 nucleotides matching TRBD2. The junction had 13 bases not matched to a gene; V was cut back by 1 base and J by 2 bases. Germline lookup yields CDR1 DFQATT and CDR2 SNEGSKA (reference sequence). The CDR3 has 18 amino acids. CDR3 in amino acids: CSARALGGAGVAYNEQFF. CDR3 coding DNA: TGCAGTGCTAGAGCCCTAGGGGGAGCGGGAGTCGCCTACAATGAGCAGTTCTTC.

The chain uses TRBV5-4 and TRBJ1-5, with 7 bases lining up with TRBD1. With 3 bases clipped from V and 3 bases from J, the junction kept 3 bases outside the gene matches. Germline V CDR1 and CDR2: SGHNT, YYREEE (reference sequence). The CDR3 spans 14 residues. The DNA of the CDR3 is TGTGCCAGCAGCTCACAGGGGAACAATCAGCCCCAGCATTTT. Protein sequence: CASSSQGNNQPQHF.

The chain employs TRBV12-5 and TRBJ2-1; 8 positions agree with TRBD2. V shed 6 bases, J shed 6 bases, and the junction held 10 bases outside the gene matches. Looked up from germline, CDR1 is LGHNT and CDR2 is FRNRAP. The CDR3 is 15 residues long. The CDR3 loop reads CASGRGTSRSNEQFF. In DNA, the CDR3 is TGTGCTAGTGGCCGCGGGACTAGTCGGTCCAATGAGCAGTTCTTC. The full variable domain, in which reference TRBV12-5 and TRBJ2-1 provide the parts outside the CDR3, is DARVTQTPRHKVTEMGQEVTMRCQPILGHNTVFWYRQTMMQGLELLAYFRNRAPLDDSGMPKDRFSAEMPDATLATLKIQPSEPRDSAVYFCASGRGTSRSNEQFFGPGTRLTVL.

This clonotype was seen repeatedly, ten times or more. The gene calls are TRBV7-6 and TRBJ2-1; the D gene is possibly TRBD2 (6 bases). This CDR3 spans 13 amino acids. Germline loops: CDR1 SGHVS, CDR2 FNYEAQ. V dropped 1 base and J dropped 10 bases, with 11 bases sitting between them. CDR3 residues: CASSLVGDLEQFF. As DNA, the CDR3 is TGTGCCAGCAGCTTAGTAGGGGACTTAGAGCAGTTCTTC.

This clonotype came up many times. The V gene is TRBV28, the J gene TRBJ2-1; D possibly corresponds to TRBD1 (5 bases). Germline CDR1 reads MDHEN; CDR2 reads SYDVKM. Deletions cut 5 bases from V and 5 bases from J, with 16 bases between. This CDR3 comprises 15 residues. The CDR3 bases are TGTGCCAGCAGTCCCCCCAAATGGGGCCACAATGAGCAGTTCTTC. Amino acids: CASSPPKWGHNEQFF.

This clonotype appeared a few times. The genes are TRBV7-2 and TRBJ2-7; D gene unclear. V was clipped by 2 bases and J by 0 bases, with 8 bases between them. Germline V gene sequence: CDR1 SGHTA, CDR2 FQGNSA. The CDR3 sequence is 14 residues long. CDR3 sequence: CASSLRRNSYEQYF. The CDR3 bases are TGTGCCAGCAGCTTACGCAGAAACTCCTACGAGCAGTACTTC.

V is TRBV19 and J is TRBJ2-1; a weak D match, TRBD2 (6 bases). This CDR3 has 17 residues. CDR1 and CDR2 from the germline V gene are LNHDA and SQIVND (reference sequence). V lost 7 bases to trimming and J lost 0 bases, with 19 bases between them. The CDR3, as DNA: TGTGCCAGTACTCGTGGGGGGATCGCCCGCTCCTACAATGAGCAGTTCTTC. Translated, it gives CASTRGGIARSYNEQFF.

Points on this clonotype: At one boundary the junction diverges from the germline segment, which might be a read error. J is TRBJ1-5 and V is TRBV20-1; D is possibly TRBD1 (5 bases). The CDR3 is made up of 13 amino acids. In germline, CDR1 is DFQATT, CDR2 SNEGSKA (reference sequence). CDR3 region: CIATGHDNQPQHF. In nucleotides, the CDR3 is TGCATTGCTACCGGACATGACAATCAGCCCCAGCATTTT.

This rearrangement joins TRBV20-1 to TRBJ1-1, with D possibly TRBD1 on 6 matching bases. The V end was cut by 6 bases, the J end by 8 bases, with 19 bases between. CDR1 and CDR2 from the germline V gene are DFQATT and SNEGSKA (reference sequence). This CDR3 spans 13 amino acids. CDR3 sequence (DNA): TGCAGTGCCACGAGGGCAGGGGATAGAGAAGCTTTCTTT. It yields the protein CSATRAGDREAFF.

This clonotype was observed many times. This chain uses TRBV29-1 with TRBJ2-7; D is undetermined. The germline V and J ends were trimmed by 4 bases and 5 bases, with 12 bases remaining between them. This CDR3 spans 12 amino acids. CDR1 SQVTM and CDR2 ANQGSEA come from the germline V gene. The CDR3 spells CSVAKGADEQYF. The CDR3 DNA sequence: TGCAGCGTTGCTAAAGGTGCCGACGAGCAGTACTTC.

A remark on this clonotype: At one of its ends the junction is not consistent with the germline gene, which may arise from a read error. The chain employs TRBV18 and TRBJ2-5; D gene uncertain. The germline V gene has CDR1 KGHSH and CDR2 LQKENI. CDR3 length: 12 amino acids. CDR3 DNA: TGTGCCAGATCACCGGGTCCAGAGACCCAGTACTTC. This codes for CARSPGPETQYF.

The chain is built from TRBV5-1 and TRBJ2-1; the match to TRBD1 covers 8 bases. V was pared by 5 bases and J by 1 base, with 2 bases of the junction left unmatched. Germline CDR1 is SGHRS and CDR2 is YFSETQ. The CDR3 loop spans 14 amino acids. The CDR3 DNA sequence: TGCGCCAGCAGGGACAGGGTGTCCTACAATGAGCAGTTCTTC. Amino acid sequence: CASRDRVSYNEQFF.

This chain connects TRBV6-1 to TRBJ2-7, with D perhaps TRBD1 (6 bases). The CDR3 length is 12 residues. From germline, CDR1 is MNHNS and CDR2 SASEGT. Trimming removed 4 bases from V and 4 bases from J, with 8 bases in between. CDR3 DNA: TGTGCCAGCAGTGTCGGACAGTACGAGCAGTACTTC. This sequence encodes CASSVGQYEQYF.

The sample holds a few counts of this clonotype. The chain combines TRBV12-3 or TRBV12-4 with TRBJ2-1, with TRBD2 identical over 11 bases. V shed 1 base and J 6 bases; nucleotides not matched to a gene: 5. The CDR3 spans 16 residues. For the CDR3, the DNA is TGTGCCAGCAGTTTAGACGGGACTAGCGGATTCAATGAGCAGTTCTTC. Its protein is CASSLDGTSGFNEQFF.

This clonotype was counted between two and nine times. The chain recombines TRBV12-3 or TRBV12-4 with TRBJ1-5; 7 nucleotides line up with TRBD1. The CDR3 contains 17 residues. Unmatched junction bases numbered 17, after V lost 4 bases and J lost 8 bases. This CDR3 reads CASSSWGGTALSEPQHF. The DNA of the CDR3 is TGTGCCAGCAGTTCATGGGGGGGGACAGCCCTTTCCGAGCCCCAGCATTTT.